At least ten counts were recorded for the clone carrying this T cell receptor (beta chain). Antigen unknown. This record belongs to a study of T cell repertoires in cytomegalovirus infection. Study-wide findings and caveats: The response measured ex vivo was dominated by TCR beta clonotypes (HLA-C-restricted and CMV-specific).

V shed 5 bases and J 4 bases; nucleotides not matched to a gene: 3. Germline assignment: CDR1 SGHTA and CDR2 FQGNSA. This CDR3 has 14 amino acids. Via MiXCR, TCRdb re-called the reads, giving one row per CDR3 protein. The sample lists some 500,000 distinct CDR3 sequences, roughly 34% seen once, with roughly 15% in the top ten. This receptor was obtained from a human donor in good health (CMV status not recorded). Some clones in this sample may be carry-over from other donors' samples. The chain joins TRBV7-2 to TRBJ2-5; 11 bases fit TRBD1. The sample in question was cultured PBMCs, obtained from culture after CMV antigen stimulation. The chain's CDR3 is CASSPGQGAETQYF. CDR3 in DNA: TGTGCCAGCAGCCCAGGACAGGGGGCAGAGACCCAGTACTTC.